This T cell receptor (beta chain) was documented in a study of shared clonotypes between healthy human individuals. Broader study findings: Generally, estimated richness proved larger in naive subsets than it did in memory subsets. Though the depth was large, rarefaction showed that sorted-subset sequencing was incomplete. Tissue TCR repertoires likely differ from these blood-only repertoires.

The naive CD8 population came from CD45RO-negative cells selected for CCR7, without terminally differentiated effector memory CD45RA+ cells. Produced via immunoSEQ multiplex PCR; TCRdb's table is partial and in-frame only. The sample contains millions of clones, around 96% of which appear only once. On this clone: The antigen is unknown.

The length of the CDR3 is 12 residues. V was shortened by 0 bases and J by 4 bases, with 4 bases between the two germline ends. The germline CDR1 and CDR2 sequences are GTSNPN and SVGIG (reference sequence). The sequencing input was naive CD8+ T cells sorted from blood. The rearrangement uses TRBV30 and TRBJ2-1; the D is unclear. This clonotype originated in a young man in good health. CDR3 sequence: CAWSVPYNEQFF. The CDR3 DNA follows: TGTGCCTGGAGTGTACCGTACAATGAGCAGTTCTTC.